A few counts support the clone carrying this T cell receptor beta chain. The data are from a study of blood T cell repertoires in COVID-19. The V and J ends lost 0 bases and 0 bases respectively, with 10 bases between them. Germline CDR1 and CDR2: SGHRS and YFSETQ. The CDR3 has 16 amino acids. Sequencing was performed with immunoSEQ multiplex PCR; in TCRdb, only in-frame clones are kept and a portion is missing. Counted here are about 150,000 clones, around 73% occurring once; the ten biggest clones make up approximately 6%. This receptor was obtained from a woman aged 45 to 65 who had recovered from COVID-19. The material sequenced was PBMCs or T cells enriched from blood (not recorded which). The V gene is TRBV5-1, the J gene TRBJ1-3; D is unresolved. The CDR3 nucleotides are TGCGCCAGCAGCTTGGGCTACGGCGGCTCTGGAAACACCATATATTTT. Its translation is CASSLGYGGSGNTIYF.